A selection of T cell receptor beta chains follows, all from one sample in a study of cytomegalovirus exposure and HLA in healthy donors. Using immunoSEQ multiplex PCR, the repertoire was profiled, and TCRdb retains in-frame clones only, with some absent. The sample holds about 140,000 clones, approximately 78% seen once. The sample was PBMCs. The receptors come from a female donor in good health and CMV-seronegative. Each CDR3 is given with its conserved first and last residue. The D gene is left open where the match is weak. Rows may omit the clone size; those that give it use once, few, many or a size class.

clone_size	d_call	j_call	v_call	cdr3_aa	cdr3_nt
.	.	TRBJ1-1	TRBV7-8	CASSLVRGSEAFF	TGTGCCAGCAGCTTAGTCAGGGGCTCTGAAGCTTTCTTT
.	.	TRBJ2-4	TRBV27	CASSFLPRVKNIQYF	TGTGCCAGCAGTTTTCTCCCTCGGGTCAAAAACATTCAGTACTTC
.	TRBD1	TRBJ1-5	TRBV5-1	CASSLSGQGSQPQHF	TGCGCCAGCAGCCTTTCGGGACAGGGAAGCCAGCCCCAGCATTTT
.	TRBD1	TRBJ1-2	TRBV30	CAWSEDRGGYYGYTF	TGTGCCTGGAGTGAGGACAGGGGGGGGTACTATGGCTACACCTTC
.	.	TRBJ2-1	TRBV7-8	CASNPGPSSYNEQFF	TGTGCCAGCAACCCGGGTCCCAGCTCCTACAATGAGCAGTTCTTC
.	.	TRBJ2-1	TRBV7-9	CASSLDRREQFF	TGTGCCAGCAGCTTAGACAGGCGTGAGCAGTTCTTC
few	.	TRBJ2-3	TRBV5-1	CASSLAAVTDTQYF	TGCGCCAGCAGCTTGGCTGCAGTCACAGATACGCAGTATTTT
.	TRBD2	TRBJ2-5	TRBV6-5	CASGRTRGGETQYF	TGTGCCAGCGGGAGGACTAGAGGTGGAGAGACCCAGTACTTC
.	TRBD1	TRBJ1-5	TRBV6-1	CASQRQGSQPQHF	TGTGCCAGCCAGAGACAGGGTAGTCAGCCCCAGCATTTT
.	TRBD1	TRBJ1-3	TRBV5-1	CASSADRAGNTIYF	TGCGCCAGCAGCGCGGACAGGGCTGGAAACACCATATATTTT
once	TRBD2	TRBJ2-7	TRBV27	CASSLRKTSALSYEQYF	TGTGCCAGCAGTTTACGAAAGACTAGCGCCTTGTCCTACGAGCAGTACTTC
.	TRBD2	TRBJ2-1	TRBV7-2	CASSLTVRGGYEQFF	TGTGCCAGCAGCTTGACGGTCCGGGGGGGCTATGAGCAGTTCTTC
.	.	TRBJ1-3	TRBV23-1	CASSQNAPQAPGNTIYF	TGCGCCAGCAGTCAAAATGCCCCTCAAGCTCCTGGAAACACCATATATTTT
.	TRBD1	TRBJ1-1	TRBV7-9	CASRTGVGTEAFF	TGTGCCAGCAGGACAGGGGTTGGCACTGAAGCTTTCTTT
many	TRBD1	TRBJ2-1	TRBV5-8	CASSLLPGQGMGEKYNEQFF	TGTGCCAGCAGCTTGTTACCGGGACAGGGGATGGGGGAGAAATACAATGAGCAGTTCTTC
.	TRBD2	TRBJ2-5	TRBV5-1	CASSGGVGKETQYF	TGCGCCAGCAGCGGGGGGGTAGGTAAAGAGACCCAGTACTTC
.	TRBD1	TRBJ1-2	TRBV19	CASGQGSYGYTF	TGTGCCAGTGGACAGGGAAGCTATGGCTACACCTTC
many	.	TRBJ1-4	TRBV9	CASGPQLSNEKLFF	TGTGCCAGCGGGCCACAGCTTTCAAATGAAAAACTGTTTTTT
.	.	TRBJ1-2	TRBV9	CASSSRGGYTF	TGTGCCAGCAGTTCCAGGGGAGGCTACACCTTC
.	.	TRBJ2-2	TRBV7-9	CARTANTGELFF	TGTGCTAGGACAGCGAACACCGGGGAGCTGTTTTTT
.	.	TRBJ2-7	TRBV28	CASSPSPRGEQYF	TGTGCCAGCAGTCCTTCACCCCGGGGCGAGCAGTACTTC
.	.	TRBJ2-5	TRBV18	CASSPSGGGFDKTQYF	TGTGCCAGCTCACCATCTGGAGGCGGCTTCGATAAGACCCAGTACTTC
.	.	TRBJ2-7	TRBV4-1	CASSQAGGQYEQYF	TGCGCCAGCAGCCAAGCGGGCGGACAGTACGAGCAGTACTTC
.	TRBD1	TRBJ2-2	TRBV7-8	CASSLGTGNFWRNTGELFF	TGTGCCAGCAGCTTAGGGACAGGGAACTTTTGGCGGAACACCGGGGAGCTGTTTTTT
.	TRBD2	TRBJ2-1	TRBV7-8	CASSLDPGLAGRGQFF	TGTGCCAGCAGCTTAGACCCGGGACTAGCGGGAAGGGGGCAGTTCTTC
.	.	TRBJ2-1	TRBV10-2	CASSEVADSYNEQFF	TGCGCCAGCAGTGAGGTAGCGGACTCCTACAATGAGCAGTTCTTC
.	.	TRBJ2-7	TRBV27	CASSSVTVYEQYF	TGTGCCAGCAGTTCCGTCACTGTATACGAGCAGTACTTC
few	TRBD1	TRBJ1-6	TRBV7-3	CASSLGQGAAPLHF	TGTGCCAGCAGCTTGGGACAGGGGGCTGCACCCCTCCACTTT